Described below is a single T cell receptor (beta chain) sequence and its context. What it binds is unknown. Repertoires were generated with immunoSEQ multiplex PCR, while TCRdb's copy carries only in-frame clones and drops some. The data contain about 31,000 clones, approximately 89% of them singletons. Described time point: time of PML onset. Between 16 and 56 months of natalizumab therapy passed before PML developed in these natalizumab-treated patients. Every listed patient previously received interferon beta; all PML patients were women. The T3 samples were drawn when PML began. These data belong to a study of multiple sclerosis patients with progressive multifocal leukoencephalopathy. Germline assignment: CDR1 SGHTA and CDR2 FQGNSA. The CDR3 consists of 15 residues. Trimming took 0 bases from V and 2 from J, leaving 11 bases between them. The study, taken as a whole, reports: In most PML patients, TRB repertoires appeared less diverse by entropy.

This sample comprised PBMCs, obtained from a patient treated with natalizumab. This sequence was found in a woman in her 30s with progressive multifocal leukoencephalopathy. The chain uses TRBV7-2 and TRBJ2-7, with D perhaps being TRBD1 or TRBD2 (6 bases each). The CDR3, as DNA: TGTGCCAGCAGCTTAGCGGGGGGCACCACCTACGAGCAGTACTTC. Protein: CASSLAGGTTYEQYF.